This is a list of T cell receptor beta chains from one sample in a study of blood T cells in healthy people across ages. TCRdb re-called the 5' RACE reads through MiXCR, storing one row per CDR3 protein. The data contain fewer than 800,000 distinct CDR3 sequences, roughly 30% of them singletons. Sequenced: blood. Receptors originate from a woman of 80 years or more in good health. Both conserved end residues are part of each CDR3. A D gene is named only where the DNA matches it firmly. Clone size, where shown, is once, few, many, or a class for clones that have expanded.

v_call: TRBV7-2; d_call: -; clone_size: once; j_call: TRBJ2-7; cdr3_nt: TGTGCCAGCAGGGTGACAACGAGCTCCTACGAGCAGTACTTC; cdr3_aa: CASRVTTSSYEQYF
v_call: TRBV10-3; d_call: -; clone_size: -; j_call: TRBJ2-7; cdr3_nt: TGTGCCATCAGGGTAGGCAGGGTCGGCTACGAGCAGTACTTC; cdr3_aa: CAIRVGRVGYEQYF
v_call: TRBV19; d_call: -; clone_size: -; j_call: TRBJ1-5; cdr3_nt: TGTGCCAGTAGTGCGGAGGGCGGCAATCAGCCCCAGCATTTT; cdr3_aa: CASSAEGGNQPQHF
v_call: TRBV2; d_call: TRBD2; clone_size: medium-sized; j_call: TRBJ2-3; cdr3_nt: TGTGCCAGCAGCCCGACCGGACTAGCGGGGGGGCAAGATACGCAGTATTTT; cdr3_aa: CASSPTGLAGGQDTQYF
v_call: TRBV28; d_call: TRBD1; clone_size: many; j_call: TRBJ1-2; cdr3_nt: TGTGCCAGCAGTTTAGCAACAGGGACAGTGAAAAACTATGGCTACACCTTC; cdr3_aa: CASSLATGTVKNYGYTF
v_call: TRBV15; d_call: -; clone_size: many; j_call: TRBJ2-3; cdr3_nt: TGTGCCACCAGCAGAGCGCGGGGCCGCACAGATACGCAGTATTTT; cdr3_aa: CATSRARGRTDTQYF
v_call: TRBV30; d_call: -; clone_size: few; j_call: TRBJ2-1; cdr3_nt: TGTGCCTGGAGAGTCAGGGGTGGGAATGAGCAGTTCTTC; cdr3_aa: CAWRVRGGNEQFF
v_call: TRBV28; d_call: TRBD1; clone_size: -; j_call: TRBJ1-5; cdr3_nt: TGTGCCTGCGGGTACGTGGGACAGACCACCTATCAGCCCCAGCATTTT; cdr3_aa: CACGYVGQTTYQPQHF
v_call: TRBV4-1; d_call: TRBD2; clone_size: once; j_call: TRBJ2-1; cdr3_nt: TGCGCCAGCAGCCAAGCGGGAGGCTCCTACAATGAGCAGTTGTTC; cdr3_aa: CASSQAGGSYNEQLF
v_call: TRBV18; d_call: TRBD2; clone_size: many; j_call: TRBJ2-1; cdr3_nt: TGTGCCAGCTCCCGAGCGGGGGGGTCCGGCAATGAGCAGTTCTTC; cdr3_aa: CASSRAGGSGNEQFF
v_call: TRBV7-3; d_call: -; clone_size: few; j_call: TRBJ1-1; cdr3_nt: TGTGCCAGCAGCTTATCAGGGCGGACTGAAGCTTTCTTT; cdr3_aa: CASSLSGRTEAFF
v_call: TRBV28; d_call: TRBD1; clone_size: few; j_call: TRBJ1-5; cdr3_nt: TGTGCCAGCAGTTTAACAGGGGTTCAGCCCCAGCATTTT; cdr3_aa: CASSLTGVQPQHF
v_call: TRBV10-3; d_call: TRBD1; clone_size: -; j_call: TRBJ1-5; cdr3_nt: TGTGCCATCAGTAGACAGGGAGGCAATCAGCCCCAGCATTTT; cdr3_aa: CAISRQGGNQPQHF
v_call: TRBV4-1; d_call: -; clone_size: -; j_call: TRBJ2-2; cdr3_nt: TGCGCCAGCAGCCAAGATCCAGGGGACCTGAAGATAAGGGAGCGGTTTTTT; cdr3_aa: CASSQDPGDLKIRERFF
v_call: TRBV20-1; d_call: TRBD2; clone_size: many; j_call: TRBJ2-5; cdr3_nt: TGCAGTGCGACTAGCGGGGGAGAGACCCAGTACTTC; cdr3_aa: CSATSGGETQYF
v_call: TRBV30; d_call: TRBD1; clone_size: few; j_call: TRBJ2-1; cdr3_nt: TGTGCCTGGAGTGGGGGGACAGGGTGGAATGAGCAGTTCTTC; cdr3_aa: CAWSGGTGWNEQFF
v_call: TRBV20-1; d_call: -; clone_size: -; j_call: TRBJ2-1; cdr3_nt: TGCAGTGCTAGGTATTGGGGGGATGAGCAGTTCTTC; cdr3_aa: CSARYWGDEQFF
v_call: TRBV4-3; d_call: TRBD2; clone_size: many; j_call: TRBJ2-7; cdr3_nt: TGCGCCAGCAGCCAAGGTTTAGCGGGGGGGAGCGAGCAGTACTTC; cdr3_aa: CASSQGLAGGSEQYF
v_call: TRBV7-2; d_call: -; clone_size: -; j_call: TRBJ2-1; cdr3_nt: TGTGCCAGCAGCTTAGACACTTCGGGGGTAGAGCAGTTCTTC; cdr3_aa: CASSLDTSGVEQFF
v_call: TRBV4-1; d_call: -; clone_size: -; j_call: TRBJ2-1; cdr3_nt: TGCGCCAGCAGCCATTACACAGAAAACAATGAGCAGTTCTTC; cdr3_aa: CASSHYTENNEQFF
v_call: TRBV5-1; d_call: -; clone_size: -; j_call: TRBJ2-3; cdr3_nt: TGCGCCAGCAGCTTGGGAACTAGCAGGGAGGAGTATTTT; cdr3_aa: CASSLGTSREEYF
v_call: TRBV4-2; d_call: -; clone_size: once; j_call: TRBJ2-3; cdr3_nt: TGTGCCGGCAGCCAAGGGGGAGGGGCAGATACGCAGTATTTT; cdr3_aa: CAGSQGGGADTQYF
v_call: TRBV6-5; d_call: -; clone_size: many; j_call: TRBJ2-1; cdr3_nt: TGTGCCAGCAGTTACCGGCGAGGAAACAATGAGCAGTTCTTC; cdr3_aa: CASSYRRGNNEQFF
v_call: TRBV5-6; d_call: TRBD1; clone_size: -; j_call: TRBJ2-1; cdr3_nt: TGTGCCAGCAGCTTGAGGGGGCTATGGGGCAGTAAGCAGTTCTTC; cdr3_aa: CASSLRGLWGSKQFF
v_call: TRBV7-2; d_call: TRBD2; clone_size: -; j_call: TRBJ2-5; cdr3_nt: TGTGCCAGCAGCATTACTAGCGGCGGCGTCCACAAGCAGTACTTC; cdr3_aa: CASSITSGGVHKQYF
v_call: TRBV12-3/TRBV12-4; d_call: -; clone_size: many; j_call: TRBJ1-2; cdr3_nt: TGTGCCAGCAGCTCTCGCAGGGATAATGGCTACACCTTC; cdr3_aa: CASSSRRDNGYTF